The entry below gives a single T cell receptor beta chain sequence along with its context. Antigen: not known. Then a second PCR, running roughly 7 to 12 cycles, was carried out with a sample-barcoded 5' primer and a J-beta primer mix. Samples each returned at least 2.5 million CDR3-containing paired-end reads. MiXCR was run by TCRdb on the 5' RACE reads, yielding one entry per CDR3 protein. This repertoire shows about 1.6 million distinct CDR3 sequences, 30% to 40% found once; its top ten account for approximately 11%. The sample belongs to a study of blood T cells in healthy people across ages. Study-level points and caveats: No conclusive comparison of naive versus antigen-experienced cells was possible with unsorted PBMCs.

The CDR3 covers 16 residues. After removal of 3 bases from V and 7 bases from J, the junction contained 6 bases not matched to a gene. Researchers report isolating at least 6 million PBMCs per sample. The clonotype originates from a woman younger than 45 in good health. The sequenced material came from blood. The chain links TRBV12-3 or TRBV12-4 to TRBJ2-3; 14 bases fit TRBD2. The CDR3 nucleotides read TGTGCCAGCAGTTTCGCGACTAGCGGGGGGGCAAATACGCAGTATTTT. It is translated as CASSFATSGGANTQYF.